The 30 T cell receptor beta chains listed next were all sequenced from one sample in a study of CD8+ T cells in alopecia areata. Once RNA had been extracted, it was reverse transcribed into cDNA to act as the sequencing template. Sequencing was performed with immunoSEQ multiplex PCR; in TCRdb, only in-frame clones are kept and a portion is missing. This sample yields 150,000 to 200,000 clones, of which 53% are seen a single time; about a tenth belongs to the top ten. Treatment: oral pan-JAK inhibitor, 5-10 mg twice daily. This specimen consisted of CD8+ T cells sorted from blood, obtained at week 24, from a patient treated with tofacitinib. All receptors come from a human donor with alopecia areata.

This chain connects TRBV2 to TRBJ2-7, with D unresolved. V lost 7 bases and J 1 base, leaving 14 bases between the germline ends. The germline CDR1 and CDR2 sequences are SNHLY and FYNNEI. CDR3 length: 14 amino acids. This CDR3 reads CASTEEGTSYEQYF. The CDR3 DNA follows: TGTGCCAGCACCGAGGAAGGCACATCCTACGAGCAGTACTTC.

This clone was seen just once. This chain joins TRBV4-1 and TRBJ1-1; D is possibly TRBD1 (5 bases). V dropped 3 bases and J dropped 1 base, with 12 bases sitting between them. CDR1 MGHRA and CDR2 YSYEKL come from the germline V gene. The CDR3 has 15 amino acids. CDR3 sequence (DNA): TGCGCCAGCAGCCACACCGGGACGGCGAACACTGAAGCTTTCTTT. It is translated as CASSHTGTANTEAFF.

The chain carries TRBV30 and TRBJ1-2; D uncertain. The CDR3 sequence is 14 residues long. Germline assignment: CDR1 GTSNPN and CDR2 SVGIG (reference sequence). Trimming left V 4 bases short and J 3 bases short, with 15 bases between. The CDR3 protein is CAWKARAGYYGYTF. Here the CDR3 DNA reads TGTGCCTGGAAGGCAAGGGCTGGATACTATGGCTACACCTTC.

The CDR3, as DNA: TGTGCCACCAGCAGCCGTGGGGGGGATGACTATGGCTACACCTTC. Amino acid sequence: CATSSRGGDDYGYTF. V and J are TRBV15 and TRBJ1-2, with D tentatively TRBD1 (5 bases). Deletions cut 3 bases from V and 3 bases from J, with 14 bases between. Germline CDR1 and CDR2: LNHNV and YYDKDF (reference sequence). The CDR3 covers 15 residues. The entire variable domain, with the rest obtained from reference TRBV15 and TRBJ1-2, is as follows: DAMVIQNPRYQVTQFGKPVTLSCSQTLNHNVMYWYQQKSSQAPKLLFHYYDKDFNNEADTPDNFQSRRPNTSFCFLDIRSPGLGDTAMYLCATSSRGGDDYGYTFGSGTRLTVV.

This rearrangement joins TRBV13 to TRBJ2-7; possibly TRBD1 for D (6 bases). This CDR3 is built from 16 residues. Per germline, CDR1 PRHDT and CDR2 FYEKMQ (reference sequence). The germline V and J ends were trimmed by 5 bases and 3 bases, with 20 bases remaining between them. The CDR3 DNA reads as TGTGCCAGCAGCCCCTACGGGACACACTCCATCTACGAGCAGTACTTC. Residues: CASSPYGTHSIYEQYF. Full variable domain (missing parts from reference TRBV13 and TRBJ2-7): AAGVIQSPRHLIKEKRETATLKCYPIPRHDTVYWYQQGPGQDPQFLISFYEKMQSDKGSIPDRFSAQQFSDYHSELNMSSLELGDSALYFCASSPYGTHSIYEQYFGPGTRLTVT.

This clone occurred a few times. Here the CDR3 DNA reads TGTGCCAGCAGCAGTACTAGCAACTACGAGCAGTACTTC. It codes for CASSSTSNYEQYF. The chain links TRBV21-1 to TRBJ2-7; whether TRBD2, the table's D call, matches the DNA was not checked. TRBV21-1 is a recognized pseudogene. CDR3 length equals 13 residues.

The chain combines TRBV30 with TRBJ1-1; D not resolved. Deletions cut 3 bases from V and 3 bases from J, with 14 bases between. The CDR3 has 14 amino acids. Germline lookup yields CDR1 GTSNPN and CDR2 SVGIG (reference sequence). This CDR3 is CAWSLGYGHTEAFF. The CDR3 region has the DNA TGTGCCTGGAGCCTAGGGTACGGGCACACTGAAGCTTTCTTT. The full variable domain, rest sourced from reference TRBV30 and TRBJ1-1, is SQTIHQWPATLVQPVGSPLSLECTVEGTSNPNLYWYRQAAGRGLQLLFYSVGIGQISSEVPQNLSASRPQDRQFILSSKKLLLSDSGFYLCAWSLGYGHTEAFFGQGTRLTVV.

The gene calls are TRBV4-3 and TRBJ1-2; tentatively, D is TRBD1 (6 bases). V was cut by 0 bases and J by 3 bases, with 11 bases left in between. CDR1 and CDR2 from the germline V gene are LGHNA and YSLEER. There are 15 residues in the CDR3. The CDR3 sequence is CASSQDRGADYGYTF. The CDR3, as DNA: TGCGCCAGCAGCCAAGATAGGGGGGCGGACTATGGCTACACCTTC.

This clone was seen a handful of times. The V call is TRBV6-5, the J call TRBJ2-7, with 7 bases fitting TRBD1. Germline V gives CDR1 MNHEY, CDR2 SVGAGI. The CDR3 has 15 amino acids. V shed 5 bases, J shed 1 base, and the junction held 8 bases outside the gene matches. DNA of the CDR3: TGTGCCAGCAGTCCACGACAGGGTGGTTCCTACGAGCAGTACTTC. Translated: CASSPRQGGSYEQYF.

CDR3 bases: TGTGCCAGCAGCTTAGAGGTGGGCGGGGAGCTGTTTTTT. It translates to CASSLEVGGELFF. V is TRBV11-2 and J is TRBJ2-2; D call uncertain. In germline, CDR1 is SGHAT, CDR2 FQNNGV. V was trimmed by 0 bases and J by 7 bases, leaving 6 bases between them. CDR3 length equals 13 residues.

The chain employs TRBV29-1 and TRBJ2-3, with 9 nucleotides matching TRBD2. V shed 4 bases and J 1 base; nucleotides not matched to a gene: 3. The CDR3 sequence is 14 residues long. CDR1 is SQVTM, CDR2 ANQGSEA, per germline. CDR3 amino acids: CSVASSGGTDTQYF. The CDR3 DNA sequence: TGCAGCGTTGCTTCTAGCGGGGGCACAGATACGCAGTATTTT.

The V gene is TRBV7-2, the J gene TRBJ2-1, with D perhaps matching TRBD2 (5 bases). Germline CDR1 reads SGHTA; CDR2 reads FQGNSA. This CDR3 is 14 amino acids long. V was shortened by 5 bases and J by 9 bases, with 17 bases between the two germline ends. This CDR3 reads CASSPDYGGGEQFF. The CDR3 DNA reads as TGTGCCAGCAGCCCCGACTACGGAGGTGGTGAGCAGTTCTTC.

This rearrangement joins TRBV28 to TRBJ2-7; 7 nucleotides align to TRBD1. Germline CDR1 MDHEN, CDR2 SYDVKM. This CDR3 spans 14 amino acids. The trim removed 8 bases at V and 3 bases at J, leaving 10 bases unmatched. CDR3 sequence reads: CASLDRENIYEQYF. The DNA for the CDR3 is TGTGCCAGCCTTGACAGGGAAAATATCTACGAGCAGTACTTC.

The chain is built from TRBV11-2 and TRBJ2-3, with a tentative D call TRBD1 (6 bases). V dropped 2 bases and J dropped 4 bases, with 13 bases sitting between them. The CDR3 is 15 residues long. Looked up from germline, CDR1 is SGHAT and CDR2 is FQNNGV. CDR3 amino acids: CASSLSNRVADTQYF. The CDR3 region has the DNA TGTGCCAGCAGCTTATCGAACAGGGTTGCAGATACGCAGTATTTT.

The chain recombines TRBV4-3 with TRBJ1-2; D uncertain. CDR3 length equals 14 residues. V was shortened by 0 bases and J by 2 bases, with 7 bases between the two germline ends. The germline V gene encodes CDR1 LGHNA and CDR2 YSLEER. The CDR3 loop is CASSQDGNNYGYTF. For the CDR3, the DNA is TGCGCCAGCAGCCAAGATGGGAACAACTATGGCTACACCTTC.

The rearrangement uses TRBV30 and TRBJ1-1, with 7 bases lining up with TRBD1. V was pared by 7 bases and J by 5 bases, with 13 bases of the junction left unmatched. The CDR3 has 14 amino acids. The V gene's germline CDR1 is GTSNPN and CDR2 SVGIG (reference sequence). The chain's CDR3 is CAYQLMAGGTEAFF. CDR3 in DNA: TGTGCCTATCAACTCATGGCAGGGGGGACTGAAGCTTTCTTT.

The chain uses TRBV7-7 and TRBJ2-2; 12 bases align to TRBD1. CDR3 length: 16 residues. The V gene's germline CDR1 is SSHAT and CDR2 FNYEAQ (reference sequence). V was clipped by 5 bases and J by 5 bases; unmatched bases: 6. The CDR3, as DNA: TGTGCCAGCAGCCTGGGACAGGGGGCGATTACCGGGGAGCTGTTTTTT. Translation gives CASSLGQGAITGELFF.

The chain is built from TRBV30 and TRBJ1-1; 7 nucleotides line up with TRBD1. The CDR3 runs to 13 residues. Germline V gene lookup returns CDR1 GTSNPN and CDR2 SVGIG (reference sequence). V shed 6 bases, J shed 0 bases, and the junction held 4 bases outside the gene matches. This CDR3 is CACVTGLNTEAFF. DNA of the CDR3: TGTGCCTGCGTGACAGGGTTGAACACTGAAGCTTTCTTT. Together with reference TRBV30 and TRBJ1-1, the CDR3 gives the full variable domain: SQTIHQWPATLVQPVGSPLSLECTVEGTSNPNLYWYRQAAGRGLQLLFYSVGIGQISSEVPQNLSASRPQDRQFILSSKKLLLSDSGFYLCACVTGLNTEAFFGQGTRLTVV.

CDR3 region: CAWSGGRGLSEAFF. The DNA for the CDR3 is TGTGCCTGGAGTGGCGGCAGGGGTCTAAGTGAAGCTTTCTTT. The rearrangement joins TRBV30 to TRBJ1-1, with D perhaps matching TRBD1 (6 bases). Germline-derived CDR1 and CDR2 are GTSNPN and SVGIG (reference sequence). V lost 1 base and J 7 bases, leaving 16 bases between the germline ends. The CDR3 sequence is 14 residues long.

The rearrangement uses TRBV15 and TRBJ2-7, with D possibly matching TRBD1 (5 bases). This CDR3 region has 16 residues. Germline values: CDR1 LNHNV, CDR2 YYDKDF (reference sequence). V lost 0 bases and J 0 bases, leaving 12 bases between the germline ends. The CDR3 DNA reads TGTGCCACCAGCAGAGAATCTACAGGCCCCTCCTACGAGCAGTACTTC. This sequence encodes CATSRESTGPSYEQYF.

The chain carries TRBV15 and TRBJ2-1; TRBD1 agrees at 7 bases. With 1 base clipped from V and 2 bases from J, the junction kept 5 bases outside the gene matches. This CDR3 has 16 amino acids. CDR1 LNHNV and CDR2 YYDKDF come from the germline V gene (reference sequence). Here the CDR3 DNA reads TGTGCCACCAGCAGAGTGGGACAGACCCCCTACAATGAGCAGTTCTTC. Translated, it gives CATSRVGQTPYNEQFF.

The rearrangement joins TRBV30 to TRBJ2-2; D is possibly TRBD1 (5 bases). The CDR3 is 15 residues long. Germline values: CDR1 GTSNPN, CDR2 SVGIG (reference sequence). Trimming shortened V by 4 bases and J by 6 bases, and 18 bases separated the two germline ends. The CDR3 DNA reads TGTGCCTGGACCCAGGCAACAGGAAGGTCCGGGGAGCTGTTTTTT. Translating it yields CAWTQATGRSGELFF. Full variable domain (remainder filled in from reference TRBV30 and TRBJ2-2): SQTIHQWPATLVQPVGSPLSLECTVEGTSNPNLYWYRQAAGRGLQLLFYSVGIGQISSEVPQNLSASRPQDRQFILSSKKLLLSDSGFYLCAWTQATGRSGELFFGEGSRLTVL.

This clone was recorded a few times. The sample carries other DNA sequences with the same CDR3. V gene TRBV29-1 combines with J gene TRBJ2-2; D not resolved. V was shortened by 3 bases and J by 6 bases, with 8 bases between the two germline ends. The germline gives CDR1 SQVTM, CDR2 ANQGSEA. This CDR3 is 12 amino acids long. The CDR3 nucleotides read TGCAGCGTTGACTCTGGAGCCGGGGAGCTGTTTTTT. It is translated as CSVDSGAGELFF.

This clone was picked up a small number of times. The rearrangement joins TRBV29-1 to TRBJ1-2, with 9 bases that match TRBD1. The CDR3 is made up of 13 amino acids. Germline CDR1 and CDR2: SQVTM and ANQGSEA. V lost 5 bases, J lost 3 bases, and 4 bases stayed unmatched. The DNA for the CDR3 is TGCAGCGTTCCCGGGACAGGGTACTATGGCTACACCTTC. Amino acid sequence: CSVPGTGYYGYTF.

The chain uses TRBV5-5 and TRBJ2-6; no clear D. Germline CDR1 is SGHKS and CDR2 is YYEKEE (reference sequence). V was trimmed by 1 base and J by 2 bases, leaving 13 bases between them. The length of the CDR3 is 17 residues. CDR3 amino acids: CASSLTWPATGANVLTF. CDR3 coding DNA: TGTGCCAGCAGCTTGACTTGGCCAGCAACTGGGGCCAACGTCCTGACTTTC. The entire variable domain, with the rest obtained from reference TRBV5-5 and TRBJ2-6, is as follows: DAGVTQSPTHLIKTRGQQVTLRCSPISGHKSVSWYQQVLGQGPQFIFQYYEKEERGRGNFPDRFSARQFPNYSSELNVNALLLGDSALYLCASSLTWPATGANVLTFGAGSRLTVL.

J is TRBJ1-6 and V is TRBV11-2; 10 bases line up with TRBD1. The CDR3 is made up of 15 amino acids. The junction had 4 bases not matched to a gene; V was cut back by 1 base and J by 10 bases. From germline, CDR1 is SGHAT and CDR2 FQNNGV. DNA of the CDR3: TGTGCCAGCAGCTTAGCGACAGGGGGCCGATCACCCCTCCACTTT. Amino acid sequence: CASSLATGGRSPLHF.

The V call is TRBV30, the J call TRBJ2-3; TRBD1 or TRBD2 may be the D gene (5 bases each). V was cut by 2 bases and J by 3 bases, with 9 bases left in between. The CDR3 is made up of 13 amino acids. Germline V gene data show CDR1 as GTSNPN and CDR2 as SVGIG (reference sequence). CDR3 in amino acids: CAWSMGETDTQYF. The CDR3 DNA is TGTGCCTGGAGTATGGGGGAGACAGATACGCAGTATTTT.

V gene TRBV5-1 combines with J gene TRBJ2-5; D is perhaps TRBD2 (7 bases). The CDR3 is 15 amino acids. The V gene lost 2 bases and the J gene lost 2 bases, with 13 bases spanning the gap. Germline V gene data show CDR1 as SGHRS and CDR2 as YFSETQ. CDR3 sequence (DNA): TGCGCCAGCAGCTTTCGGGGGGCGACTCAAGAGACCCAGTACTTC. Its protein is CASSFRGATQETQYF.

About this clone: The same CDR3 arises from other DNA sequences in this sample as well. The J gene is TRBJ2-5, the V gene TRBV4-3, with D maybe TRBD2 (6 bases). This CDR3 region has 13 residues. The germline gives CDR1 LGHNA, CDR2 YSLEER. V gave up 0 bases and J gave up 5 bases, with 7 bases separating them. The CDR3 here is CASSQDREETQYF. The DNA for the CDR3 is TGCGCCAGCAGCCAAGATCGGGAGGAGACCCAGTACTTC.

The V call is TRBV7-8, the J call TRBJ1-5; no clear D. The CDR3 loop spans 13 amino acids. The germline V gene has CDR1 SGHVS and CDR2 FQNEAQ. Trimming pared 6 bases from V and 6 bases from J, leaving 12 bases between. CDR3 residues: CASSHDQVQPQHF. CDR3 DNA sequence: TGTGCCAGCAGTCACGACCAGGTTCAGCCCCAGCATTTT.